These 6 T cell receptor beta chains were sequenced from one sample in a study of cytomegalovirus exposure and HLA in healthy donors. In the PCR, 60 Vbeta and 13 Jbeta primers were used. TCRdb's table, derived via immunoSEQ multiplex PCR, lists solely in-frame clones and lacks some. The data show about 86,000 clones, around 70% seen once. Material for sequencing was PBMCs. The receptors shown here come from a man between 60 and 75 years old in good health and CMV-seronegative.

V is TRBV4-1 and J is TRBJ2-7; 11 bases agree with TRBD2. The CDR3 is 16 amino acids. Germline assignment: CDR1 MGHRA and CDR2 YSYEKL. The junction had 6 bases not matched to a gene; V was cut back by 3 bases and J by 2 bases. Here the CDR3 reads CASSHLGLAVPYEQYF. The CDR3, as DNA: TGCGCCAGCAGCCATCTGGGACTAGCGGTCCCCTACGAGCAGTACTTC.

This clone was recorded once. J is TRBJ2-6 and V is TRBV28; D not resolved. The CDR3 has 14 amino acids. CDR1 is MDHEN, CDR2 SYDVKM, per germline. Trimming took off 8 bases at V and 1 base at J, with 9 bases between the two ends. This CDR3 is CASGLSSGANVLTF. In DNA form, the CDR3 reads TGTGCCAGCGGATTATCTTCTGGGGCCAACGTCCTGACTTTC.

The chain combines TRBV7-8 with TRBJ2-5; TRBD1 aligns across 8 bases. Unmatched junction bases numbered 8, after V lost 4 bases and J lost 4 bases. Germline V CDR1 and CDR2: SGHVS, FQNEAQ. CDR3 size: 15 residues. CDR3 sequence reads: CASSSNLDRVETQYF. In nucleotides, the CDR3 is TGTGCCAGCAGCTCTAATTTGGACAGGGTAGAGACCCAGTACTTC.

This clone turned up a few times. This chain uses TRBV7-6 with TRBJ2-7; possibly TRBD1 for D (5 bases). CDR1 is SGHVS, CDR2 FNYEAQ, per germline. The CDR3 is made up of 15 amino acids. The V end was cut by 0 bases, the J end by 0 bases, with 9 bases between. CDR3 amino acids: CASSLAPTVSYEQYF. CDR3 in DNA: TGTGCCAGCAGCTTAGCTCCGACAGTCTCCTACGAGCAGTACTTC.

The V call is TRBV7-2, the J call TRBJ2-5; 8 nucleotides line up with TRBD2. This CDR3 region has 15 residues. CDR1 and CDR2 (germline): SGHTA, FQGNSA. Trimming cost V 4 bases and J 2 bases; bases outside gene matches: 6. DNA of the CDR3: TGTGCCAGCAGCTCCTCTAGCGGGCGACAAGAGACCCAGTACTTC. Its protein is CASSSSSGRQETQYF.

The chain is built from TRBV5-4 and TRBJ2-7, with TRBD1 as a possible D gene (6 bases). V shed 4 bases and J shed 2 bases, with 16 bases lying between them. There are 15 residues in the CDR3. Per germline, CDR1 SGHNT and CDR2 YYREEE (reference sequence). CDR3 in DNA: TGTGCCAGCAGCCGGCCGGGGACACGGACCTACGAGCAGTACTTC. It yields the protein CASSRPGTRTYEQYF.